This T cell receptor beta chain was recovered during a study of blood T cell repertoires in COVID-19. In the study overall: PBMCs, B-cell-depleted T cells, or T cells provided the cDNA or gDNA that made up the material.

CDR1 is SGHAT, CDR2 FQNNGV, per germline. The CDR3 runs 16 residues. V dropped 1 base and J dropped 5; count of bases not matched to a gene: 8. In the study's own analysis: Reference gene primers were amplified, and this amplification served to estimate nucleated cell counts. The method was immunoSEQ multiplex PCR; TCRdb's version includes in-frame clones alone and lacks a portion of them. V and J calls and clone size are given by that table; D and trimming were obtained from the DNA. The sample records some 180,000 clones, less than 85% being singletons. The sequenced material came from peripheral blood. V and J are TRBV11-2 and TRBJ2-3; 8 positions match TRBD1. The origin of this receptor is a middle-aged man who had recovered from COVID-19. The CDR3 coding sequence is TGTGCCAGCAGCTTAGGGCTAGACAGGGGAATAGATACGCAGTATTTT. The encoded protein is CASSLGLDRGIDTQYF.